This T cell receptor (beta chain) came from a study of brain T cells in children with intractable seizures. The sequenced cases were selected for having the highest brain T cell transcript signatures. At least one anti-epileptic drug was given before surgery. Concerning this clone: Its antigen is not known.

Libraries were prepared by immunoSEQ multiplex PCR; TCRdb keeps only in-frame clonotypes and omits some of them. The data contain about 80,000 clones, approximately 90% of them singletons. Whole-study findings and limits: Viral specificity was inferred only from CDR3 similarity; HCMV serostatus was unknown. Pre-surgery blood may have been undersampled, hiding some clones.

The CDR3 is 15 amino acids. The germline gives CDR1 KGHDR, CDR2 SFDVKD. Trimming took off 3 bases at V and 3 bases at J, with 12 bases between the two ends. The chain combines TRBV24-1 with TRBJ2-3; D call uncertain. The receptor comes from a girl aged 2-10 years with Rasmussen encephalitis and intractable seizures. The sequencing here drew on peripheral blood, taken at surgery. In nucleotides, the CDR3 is TGTGCCACCAGTGATAGGAACAGCCCTACAGATACGCAGTATTTT. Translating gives CATSDRNSPTDTQYF.